The clone carrying this TCR beta chain came up many times. Its antigen is unknown. The CDR3 has 14 residues. Per the germline V gene, CDR1 is SGHTA and CDR2 is FQGNSA. Between the trimmed V and J ends, which lost 3 bases and 8 bases, there was a span of 14 bases. These data are taken from a study of T cell repertoires in cytomegalovirus infection. Overall study: Evidence of both CMV infection and a matching HLA type came from public TCR beta signatures.

Study results and caveats: Of the TCR beta families, the public ones yielded a cumulative frequency that identified carriers of CMV plus the relevant HLA.

TCRdb passed the reads through MiXCR, listing each CDR3 protein once. Of 200,000 to 300,000 distinct CDR3 sequences listed, approximately 9.1% are singletons. The chain has TRBV7-2 and TRBJ2-1; D perhaps matches TRBD2 (7 bases). The TCR sequence derives from a human donor in good health (CMV status not recorded). Some clones in this sample may be carry-over from other donors' samples. The sample comprised PBMCs. CDR3 loop: CASSFNPGGDEQFF. The CDR3 DNA reads as TGTGCCAGCAGCTTTAACCCGGGGGGCGATGAGCAGTTCTTC.